At least ten counts were recorded for the clone carrying this T cell receptor beta chain. What it recognizes is unknown. CDR1 is SGHTA and CDR2 is FQGNSA in the germline V gene. Trimming took 2 bases from V and 6 from J, leaving 11 bases between them. This CDR3 region has 14 residues. These data belong to a study of human T cells and chemical hapten exposure. Study-wide background: Variation in per-sample TCR yields came mainly from small pooled library volume differences. Study-level results: The number of TCRs above 1 in 1000 frequency did not change after DPC sensitization.

Individual cDNA molecules had unique molecular identifiers attached to them by the library. In the authors' workflow: Samples had a median of around 96,000 TCRs, ranging roughly 20,000 to 750,000. Using its own MiXCR run on the RACE reads, TCRdb lists one record per CDR3 protein. None of the V and J calls come from the authors' own analysis; TCRdb made them. The sample has some 65,000 distinct CDR3 sequences, about 6% seen once. Time point indicated: healthy volunteer bleed at 6 weeks. Extraction of total RNA was performed on unfractionated whole blood. This TCR derives from a female donor in good health. Some clones in this sample may be carry-over from other donors' samples. This rearrangement joins TRBV7-2 to TRBJ1-5; D ambiguous. The specimen was whole blood. CDR3 nucleotide sequence: TGTGCCAGCAGCTTATTATCGGGTGGTCAGCCCCAGCATTTT. This translates into CASSLLSGGQPQHF.